Listed below are T cell receptor beta chains from one sample, sequenced in a study of shared clonotypes between healthy human individuals. Assay used: immunoSEQ multiplex PCR; TCRdb lists only in-frame clones, some missing. The repertoire includes about 1.5 million clones, more than 95% of them detected once, and 0.95% to 1.5% sits in the top ten. Specimen: naive CD4+ T cells sorted from blood. These receptors all stem from a man aged 25 to 40 in good health. Both conserved end residues are part of each CDR3. The D gene is left open where the match is weak. The size entry is marked missing in some rows and otherwise reads once, few, many or a size class.

TRBV7-3	.	.	TRBJ2-7	TGTGCCAGCAGCTTAAATCCCTGGGGGGCGGGAGTCCTCTACGAGCAGTACTTC	CASSLNPWGAGVLYEQYF
TRBV7-2	once	TRBD1	TRBJ1-1	TGTGCCAGCAGCTCGTGGGACAGGACGACTGAAGCTTTCTTT	CASSSWDRTTEAFF
TRBV27	.	.	TRBJ2-5	TGTGCCAGCAGGCTCGGCTCGAAGACCCAGTACTTC	CASRLGSKTQYF
TRBV4-1	.	.	TRBJ2-7	TGCGCCAGCAGCCCCTCGCTAGCCCACGAGCAGTACTTC	CASSPSLAHEQYF
TRBV14	.	TRBD1	TRBJ2-2	TGTGCCAGCAGCCGCTTACCGGGACAGGGAGGCGCCGGGGAGCTGTTTTTT	CASSRLPGQGGAGELFF
TRBV11-2	.	.	TRBJ2-5	TGTGCCAGCAGCTTAGAGCGCCCACTGGAGACCCAGTACTTC	CASSLERPLETQYF
TRBV5-1	.	.	TRBJ1-2	TGCGCCAGCAGCTTGGCGGCGGGGCTCAGCTATGGCTACACCTTC	CASSLAAGLSYGYTF
TRBV19	.	.	TRBJ2-6	TGTGCCAGTAGTATGCCTCCCTCTGGGGCCAACGTCCTGACTTTC	CASSMPPSGANVLTF
TRBV18	.	TRBD2	TRBJ2-1	TGTGCCAGCTCACCCGGGACTAGCGGGAGGGCGGGCAATGAGCAGTTCTTC	CASSPGTSGRAGNEQFF
TRBV6-4	once	TRBD2	TRBJ2-3	TGTGCCAGCAGTGATCGGGGGGACCAAATCACAGATACGCAGTATTTT	CASSDRGDQITDTQYF
TRBV6-6	.	TRBD1	TRBJ1-5	TGTGCCAGCAGCTTCACCGGACAGGGGGCGGGTCAGCCCCAGCATTTT	CASSFTGQGAGQPQHF
TRBV19	.	TRBD1	TRBJ1-5	TGTGCCAGTAGTGGGACAGCGGATCAGCCCCAGCATTTT	CASSGTADQPQHF
TRBV2	.	.	TRBJ1-1	TGTGCCAGCAGTGTAAGAGCAGGATCTGAAGCTTTCTTT	CASSVRAGSEAFF
TRBV5-4	.	.	TRBJ2-7	TGTGCCAGCAGCTTTATTAACTACGAGCAGTACTTC	CASSFINYEQYF
TRBV15	.	.	TRBJ2-7	TGTGCCACCAGCAGAGATCTGGGGGAGCAGTACTTC	CATSRDLGEQYF
TRBV29-1	.	.	TRBJ2-1	TGCAGCGGCGCGCGGGCGCTCGTGGATGAGCAGTTCTTC	CSGARALVDEQFF
TRBV15	.	TRBD1	TRBJ2-7	TGTGCCACCAGCAGAGTTCCGGCCGGGACAGGAGCCTACGAGCAGTACTTC	CATSRVPAGTGAYEQYF
TRBV23-1	.	.	TRBJ1-5	TGCGCCAGCAGTCAATCGTGGGGGTGGCAGCCCCAGCATTTT	CASSQSWGWQPQHF
TRBV27	.	TRBD2	TRBJ2-1	TGTGCCAGCAGTTTAACTAGCGGGACAGTTAATGAGCAGTTCTTC	CASSLTSGTVNEQFF
TRBV9	once	TRBD1	TRBJ2-2	TGTGCCAGCAGCACGACAGGGTTAGGAATCACCGGGGAGCTGTTTTTT	CASSTTGLGITGELFF
TRBV7-2	.	.	TRBJ2-7	TGTGCCAGCAGCCAACGGCCTAACGAGCAGTACTTC	CASSQRPNEQYF
TRBV5-6	.	TRBD2	TRBJ2-5	TGTGCCAGCAGCTTACCGGGGGGACGGGAGACCCAGTACTTC	CASSLPGGRETQYF
TRBV6-5	.	TRBD2	TRBJ2-1	TGTGCCAGCAGTTCAGGGACTAGCGGGAGAACTGAGCAGTTCTTC	CASSSGTSGRTEQFF
TRBV11-2	.	TRBD2	TRBJ2-1	TGTGCCAGCAGCTTCAGCGGGAGGAACTCCTACAATGAGCAGTTCTTC	CASSFSGRNSYNEQFF
TRBV19	.	TRBD2	TRBJ2-3	TGTGCCAGCGGGACTAGCGGGACCGATACGCAGTATTTT	CASGTSGTDTQYF
TRBV15	.	.	TRBJ1-5	TGTGCCACCAGCAGAGGGCGGGAAGGCAATCAGCCCCAGCATTTT	CATSRGREGNQPQHF
TRBV7-2	.	.	TRBJ1-2	TGTGCCAGCACCCGGGGGAGCAATGGCTACACCTTC	CASTRGSNGYTF
TRBV28	.	.	TRBJ1-2	TGTGCCAGCAGCACCCCGGGGTCCTATGGCTACACCTTC	CASSTPGSYGYTF
TRBV6-1	.	.	TRBJ2-3	TGTGCCAGCAGCGTCCCCGCAGATACGCAGTATTTT	CASSVPADTQYF
TRBV5-1	.	.	TRBJ2-2	TGCGCCAGCAGCTTGGCTTCGGTTGGGGAGCTGTTTTTT	CASSLASVGELFF
TRBV5-1	.	.	TRBJ1-1	TGCGCCAGCAGCTGGTCCGAGGGACGTACTGAAGCTTTCTTT	CASSWSEGRTEAFF
TRBV5-1	.	.	TRBJ2-1	TGCGCCAGCAGCTTAAGTCAGACTTACAATGAGCAGTTCTTC	CASSLSQTYNEQFF
TRBV5-6	.	.	TRBJ2-6	TGTGCCAGCAGCTTGGCCGCAGGAACTGGGGCCAACGTCCTGACTTTC	CASSLAAGTGANVLTF
TRBV6-5	.	.	TRBJ1-1	TGTGCCAGCGGCCCCGTTTACTTCCGGGAAACCGCAGCTTTCTTT	CASGPVYFRETAAFF
TRBV9	.	.	TRBJ2-2	TGTGCCAGCAGCGCCGGTAGCGGGAACACCGGGGAGCTGTTTTTT	CASSAGSGNTGELFF
TRBV5-6	once	.	TRBJ2-3	TGTGCCAGCAGGCATCAACACAGGAACACAGATACGCAGTATTTT	CASRHQHRNTDTQYF
TRBV19	.	TRBD2	TRBJ2-3	TGTGCCACCGGGACTAGCGGTACAGATACGCAGTATTTT	CATGTSGTDTQYF
TRBV9	.	.	TRBJ1-5	TGTGCCAGCAGCGTAGAGGGAAGCAATCAGCCCCAGCATTTT	CASSVEGSNQPQHF
TRBV19	.	.	TRBJ1-2	TGTGCCAGTAGTCACCAGGGGAGTGGCTACACCTTC	CASSHQGSGYTF
TRBV5-1	.	TRBD1	TRBJ2-2	TGCGCCAGCAGCTCGCAGGGGGCCCCCACCGGGGAGCTGTTTTTT	CASSSQGAPTGELFF
TRBV4-2	.	TRBD1	TRBJ1-2	TGTGCCAGCAGCCAGGCCAATCGACAGGGAGCTTATGGCTACACCTTC	CASSQANRQGAYGYTF